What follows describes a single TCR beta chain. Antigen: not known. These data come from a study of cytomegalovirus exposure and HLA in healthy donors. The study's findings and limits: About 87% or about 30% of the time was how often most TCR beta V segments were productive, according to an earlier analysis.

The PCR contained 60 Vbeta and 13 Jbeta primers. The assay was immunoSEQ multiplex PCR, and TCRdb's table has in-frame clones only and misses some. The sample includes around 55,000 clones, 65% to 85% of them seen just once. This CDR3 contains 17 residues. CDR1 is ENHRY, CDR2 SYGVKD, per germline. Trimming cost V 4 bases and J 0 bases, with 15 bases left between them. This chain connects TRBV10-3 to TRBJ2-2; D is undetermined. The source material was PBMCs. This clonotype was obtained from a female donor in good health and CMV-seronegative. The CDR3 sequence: CAISGASGRPNTGELFF. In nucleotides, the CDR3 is TGTGCCATCAGTGGAGCCTCTGGCAGGCCGAACACCGGGGAGCTGTTTTTT.